This TCR beta chain originates from a study of blood T cell dynamics during melanoma immunotherapy. Time point indicated: pre-treatment baseline. TCRdb's table, derived via immunoSEQ multiplex PCR, lists solely in-frame clones and lacks some. The sample records roughly 16,000 clones, approximately 80% being singletons. The TCR comes from a human donor with melanoma. The source was blood, collected from a patient treated with checkpoint blockade.

This CDR3 is CASSILGDKQYF. CDR3 bases: TGTGCCAGCAGTATCCTCGGAGATAAGCAGTACTTC. The chain combines TRBV27 with TRBJ2-7; D call uncertain. The V end lost 5 bases, the J end lost 8 bases, and 13 bases lay between the germline ends. The CDR3 consists of 12 residues. Germline loops: CDR1 MNHEY, CDR2 SMNVEV (reference sequence).